Following are 31 T cell receptor beta chains from one sample sequenced in a study of shared clonotypes between healthy human individuals. Assay used: immunoSEQ multiplex PCR; TCRdb lists only in-frame clones, some missing. The table lists under 750,000 clones, roughly two thirds of them singletons. The sequenced material came from memory CD4+ T cells sorted from blood. The subset is: CD45RA-negative fraction. Receptors were obtained from a woman aged 30 to 39 in good health.

The rearrangement joins TRBV28 to TRBJ1-2; TRBD1 is a possible D gene (6 bases). This CDR3 has 13 residues. The V end was cut by 2 bases, the J end by 8 bases, with 12 bases between. Germline CDR1 reads MDHEN; CDR2 reads SYDVKM. The CDR3 region is CASSLTGKGGYTF. The CDR3 region has the DNA TGTGCCAGCAGTTTAACAGGGAAGGGAGGCTACACCTTC.

This clone showed up just a few times. An end of the junction differs from the germline gene, which may be a read error. The gene calls are TRBV2 and TRBJ1-2; D is perhaps TRBD1 (6 bases). Germline assignment: CDR1 SNHLY and CDR2 FYNNEI. This CDR3 contains 13 residues. This chain's CDR3 is CASSPGASYDYTF. CDR3 bases: TGTGCCAGCAGTCCAGGGGCTTCGTATGACTACACCTTC.

The chain joins TRBV5-1 to TRBJ2-3; D unclear. The V end lost 0 bases, the J end lost 0 bases, and 17 bases lay between the germline ends. The CDR3 totals 18 residues. The germline V gene has CDR1 SGHRS and CDR2 YFSETQ. Here the CDR3 reads CASSLGLSGKGSTDTQYF. DNA for the CDR3: TGCGCCAGCAGCTTGGGCCTGTCAGGCAAAGGGAGCACAGATACGCAGTATTTT.

This clone was seen a handful of times. The chain couples TRBV25-1 to TRBJ1-5; D ambiguous. In germline, CDR1 is MGHDK, CDR2 SYGVNS. CDR3 length: 15 amino acids. Trimming removed 2 bases from V and 3 bases from J, with 11 bases in between. The CDR3 nucleotides are TGTGCCAGCAGTGAAAGTGGGCACCCCAATCAGCCCCAGCATTTT. Translated: CASSESGHPNQPQHF.

The genes are TRBV6-6 and TRBJ2-5; possibly TRBD1 or TRBD2 for D (6 bases each). V lost 0 bases and J lost 2, with 13 bases in between. Germline V CDR1 and CDR2: MNHNY, SVGAGI (reference sequence). There are 16 residues in the CDR3. The CDR3 region is CASSYSVAGTQETQYF. The CDR3 coding sequence is TGTGCCAGCAGTTACTCGGTGGCGGGGACACAAGAGACCCAGTACTTC.

The chain couples TRBV4-1 to TRBJ2-3; the D gene is possibly TRBD2 (5 bases). The germline CDR1 and CDR2 sequences are MGHRA and YSYEKL. The CDR3 totals 18 residues. Trimming stripped 0 bases from V and 3 bases from J, with 19 bases between. The CDR3 sequence: CASSQDGSAPLTTDTQYF. In DNA, the CDR3 is TGCGCCAGCAGCCAAGATGGGAGTGCACCGTTGACAACAGATACGCAGTATTTT.

V is TRBV18 and J is TRBJ2-3, with TRBD2 matching 7 bases. The germline V gene has CDR1 KGHSH and CDR2 LQKENI. Trimming cost V 3 bases and J 2 bases; bases outside gene matches: 8. This CDR3 contains 16 residues. The CDR3 region is CASSPVSGRTTDTQYF. CDR3 nucleotides: TGTGCCAGCTCACCGGTTTCCGGGAGGACCACAGATACGCAGTATTTT.

This clone was recorded only once. The chain recombines TRBV19 with TRBJ2-1; possible D gene TRBD1, 7 bases. The CDR3 has 13 amino acids. Germline lookup yields CDR1 LNHDA and CDR2 SQIVND (reference sequence). Trimming stripped 6 bases from V and 2 bases from J, with 8 bases between. This CDR3 is CASSRGAYNEQFF. CDR3 DNA: TGTGCCAGTAGCAGGGGGGCCTACAATGAGCAGTTCTTC.

The rearrangement links TRBV4-1 to TRBJ2-3; the match to TRBD2 covers 16 bases. CDR1 is MGHRA, CDR2 YSYEKL, per germline. J lost 4 bases, V lost 3 bases, and 4 bases had no gene match. This CDR3 comprises 17 residues. DNA for the CDR3: TGCGCCAGCAGCCAGGCCGGGACTAGCGGGAGGGCAGATACGCAGTATTTT. Translated: CASSQAGTSGRADTQYF.

This clone was detected only a few times. One junction end disagrees with the germline gene, perhaps due to a read error. V and J are TRBV19 and TRBJ2-5; tentative D call: TRBD1 (5 bases). The CDR3 has 13 residues. The germline V gene has CDR1 LNHDA and CDR2 SQIVND (reference sequence). CDR3 protein: CASTPTVQGTQYF. The DNA for the CDR3 is TGTGCCAGTACCCCGACAGTCCAAGGGACCCAGTACTTC.

V gene TRBV19 combines with J gene TRBJ2-3; 8 nucleotides agree with TRBD1. Germline V gives CDR1 LNHDA, CDR2 SQIVND (reference sequence). The trim removed 3 bases at V and 2 bases at J, leaving 4 bases unmatched. The CDR3 totals 15 residues. CDR3 sequence: CASSILGQDTDTQYF. The CDR3 DNA reads as TGTGCCAGTAGTATTCTGGGACAGGACACAGATACGCAGTATTTT.

The V gene is TRBV11-3, the J gene TRBJ1-2, with D maybe TRBD1 (5 bases). The CDR3 loop spans 13 amino acids. Germline CDR1 SGHNT, CDR2 YENEEA. Trimming took 5 bases from V and 8 from J, leaving 15 bases between them. The CDR3 DNA reads as TGTGCCAGCAGCCGCCAGGGTCTAGACGGCTACACCTTC. Protein product: CASSRQGLDGYTF.

As to this clone: The same CDR3 is also encoded by other DNA sequences in this sample. The chain links TRBV6-5 to TRBJ2-6; the D is unclear. Germline CDR1 is MNHEY and CDR2 is SVGAGI. The CDR3 runs 16 residues. The ends were cut back, 0 bases at V and 0 bases at J, with 6 bases in the middle. DNA of the CDR3: TGTGCCAGCAGTTACTCTTCAAGCTCTGGGGCCAACGTCCTGACTTTC. Its protein is CASSYSSSSGANVLTF.

V usage is TRBV29-1 and J usage is TRBJ2-5; 10 bases fit TRBD2. This CDR3 spans 13 amino acids. The germline V gene encodes CDR1 SQVTM and CDR2 ANQGSEA. V shed 4 bases, J shed 5 bases, and the junction held 4 bases outside the gene matches. The CDR3 spells CSVVLAGVETQYF. CDR3 DNA sequence: TGCAGCGTTGTTCTAGCGGGAGTGGAGACCCAGTACTTC.

The rearrangement joins TRBV19 to TRBJ2-7; 8 bases are shared with TRBD2. Looked up from germline, CDR1 is LNHDA and CDR2 is SQIVND (reference sequence). The CDR3 contains 13 residues. V lost 2 bases to trimming and J lost 5 bases; unmatched junction nucleotides: 2. The CDR3 spells CASSISGGDEQYF. Written as DNA, the CDR3 is TGTGCCAGTAGTATATCGGGAGGGGACGAGCAGTACTTC.

The rearrangement uses TRBV7-9 and TRBJ2-5; D perhaps matches TRBD1 (6 bases). V was pared by 7 bases and J by 5 bases, with 17 bases between. Germline loops: CDR1 SEHNR, CDR2 FQNEAQ (reference sequence). The CDR3 is made up of 14 amino acids. In nucleotides, the CDR3 is TGTGCCAGCAACACACAGGGCCCGGAGGAGACCCAGTACTTC. This translates into CASNTQGPEETQYF.

This clone has more than one count but fewer than ten. The rearrangement links TRBV6-5 to TRBJ2-1; 13 nucleotides line up with TRBD2. Germline values: CDR1 MNHEY, CDR2 SVGAGI. CDR3 length equals 15 residues. The V gene end was trimmed by 6 bases and the J gene end by 5 bases; junction bases not matched to a gene: 4. Written as DNA, the CDR3 is TGTGCCAGCAGCCAGGGACTAGCGGGAAACAATGAGCAGTTCTTC. Protein product: CASSQGLAGNNEQFF.

This clone was seen repeatedly, ten times or more. The genes are TRBV7-6 and TRBJ2-7, with 16 bases lining up with TRBD2. With 5 bases clipped from V and 4 bases from J, the junction kept 5 bases outside the gene matches. The CDR3 runs 16 residues. Per germline, CDR1 SGHVS and CDR2 FNYEAQ. As DNA, the CDR3 is TGTGCCAGCAGCCCGGGACTAGCGGGAGGGCTGTACGAGCAGTACTTC. It yields the protein CASSPGLAGGLYEQYF.

The chain uses TRBV19 and TRBJ2-1; D possibly matches TRBD1 or TRBD2 (5 bases each). CDR1 LNHDA and CDR2 SQIVND come from the germline V gene (reference sequence). CDR3 size: 13 residues. Deletions cut 6 bases from V and 6 bases from J, with 12 bases between. CDR3 in DNA: TGTGCCAGTAGCCTCATGGGACCCAATGAGCAGTTCTTC. Residues: CASSLMGPNEQFF.

This clone was recorded only once. The chain employs TRBV5-1 and TRBJ2-3, with 10 bases aligning to TRBD2. J gave up 4 bases and V 4 bases, and 6 bases lay outside the gene matches. The CDR3 runs 15 residues. Germline values: CDR1 SGHRS, CDR2 YFSETQ. The CDR3 sequence: CASSPLAGVSDTQYF. The CDR3 DNA reads as TGCGCCAGCAGCCCCCTAGCGGGAGTCTCAGATACGCAGTATTTT.

The chain uses TRBV19 and TRBJ2-7, with 8 bases identical to TRBD2. Germline V gives CDR1 LNHDA, CDR2 SQIVND (reference sequence). The CDR3 totals 13 residues. J gave up 4 bases and V 5 bases, and 4 bases lay outside the gene matches. CDR3 amino acids: CASSVLAGYEQYF. In DNA, the CDR3 is TGTGCCAGTAGTGTGCTAGCGGGTTACGAGCAGTACTTC.

This clone was seen only once. The chain is built from TRBV5-1 and TRBJ2-7; a weak D match, TRBD1 (5 bases). V shed 3 bases and J shed 0 bases, with 13 bases lying between them. Germline V CDR1 and CDR2: SGHRS, YFSETQ. There are 15 residues in the CDR3. CDR3 DNA sequence: TGCGCCAGCAGCTGGGGCGACGTCGGCTCCTACGAGCAGTACTTC. It codes for CASSWGDVGSYEQYF.

V is TRBV18 and J is TRBJ2-7; 12 nucleotides line up with TRBD1. Germline loops: CDR1 KGHSH, CDR2 LQKENI. The V gene end was trimmed by 0 bases and the J gene end by 3 bases; junction bases not matched to a gene: 9. The CDR3 loop spans 18 amino acids. The CDR3 nucleotides read TGTGCCAGCTCACCACCGGGACAGGGGGCGTCTAGTTTCTACGAGCAGTACTTC. Protein: CASSPPGQGASSFYEQYF.

V is TRBV28 and J is TRBJ1-1; a possible D gene is TRBD1 (6 bases). The CDR3 consists of 17 residues. Germline-derived CDR1 and CDR2 are MDHEN and SYDVKM. V dropped 1 base and J dropped 0 bases, with 15 bases sitting between them. The CDR3 loop is CASSLSGVFGMNTEAFF. The CDR3 DNA sequence: TGTGCCAGCAGTTTATCAGGGGTGTTTGGCATGAACACTGAAGCTTTCTTT.

This chain joins TRBV28 and TRBJ2-7; TRBD1 aligns across 7 bases. Germline CDR1 and CDR2: MDHEN and SYDVKM. This CDR3 is built from 15 residues. V shed 5 bases and J 0 bases; nucleotides not matched to a gene: 7. The CDR3 nucleotides are TGTGCCAGCAGTCGAACTAGGGACAGCTCCTACGAGCAGTACTTC. It codes for CASSRTRDSSYEQYF.

V is TRBV20-1 and J is TRBJ2-1, with TRBD1 identical over 10 bases. This CDR3 has 10 amino acids. Per the germline V gene, CDR1 is DFQATT and CDR2 is SNEGSKA (reference sequence). V lost 5 bases, J lost 15 bases, and 4 bases stayed unmatched. The CDR3 sequence: CSAAGQGLFF. CDR3 in DNA: TGCAGTGCTGCGGGACAGGGGTTGTTCTTC.

The J gene is TRBJ1-3, the V gene TRBV11-2; TRBD1 matches 9 bases. From germline, CDR1 is SGHAT and CDR2 FQNNGV. V dropped 6 bases and J dropped 4; count of bases not matched to a gene: 7. The CDR3 has 15 amino acids. CDR3 sequence reads: CASRQPGTGGNTIYF. CDR3 coding DNA: TGTGCCAGCAGGCAGCCCGGGACAGGGGGAAACACCATATATTTT.

The gene calls are TRBV7-9 and TRBJ2-3; tentatively, D is TRBD2 (6 bases). The CDR3 extends over 16 amino acids. V shed 4 bases and J shed 5 bases, with 19 bases lying between them. Germline CDR1 SEHNR, CDR2 FQNEAQ (reference sequence). The CDR3 loop is CASSSPRGGSQDTQYF. The CDR3 DNA sequence: TGTGCCAGCAGCTCACCCCGAGGAGGGTCCCAAGATACGCAGTATTTT.

The chain's CDR3 is CATSRDGITSADTQYF. CDR3 in DNA: TGTGCCACCAGCAGAGATGGCATAACTAGCGCAGATACGCAGTATTTT. The V and J genes are TRBV15 and TRBJ2-3; TRBD2 aligns across 7 bases. V lost 0 bases and J lost 4; bases outside the gene matches: 7. The CDR3 covers 16 residues. In germline, CDR1 is LNHNV, CDR2 YYDKDF (reference sequence).

This chain connects TRBV4-2 to TRBJ1-1; D not certain. The CDR3 has 16 amino acids. The V end was cut by 4 bases, the J end by 0 bases, with 15 bases between. Germline CDR1 and CDR2: LGHNA and YNFKEQ. The CDR3 reads CASSPSPVQLNTEAFF. The CDR3 DNA sequence: TGTGCCAGCAGCCCCTCCCCAGTCCAGCTGAACACTGAAGCTTTCTTT.

The rearrangement links TRBV15 to TRBJ2-7; D remains ambiguous. V was shortened by 0 bases and J by 7 bases, with 4 bases between the two germline ends. The germline gives CDR1 LNHNV, CDR2 YYDKDF (reference sequence). CDR3 size: 11 residues. The CDR3 spells CATSRDREQYF. CDR3 nucleotides: TGTGCCACCAGCAGAGACCGGGAGCAGTACTTC.